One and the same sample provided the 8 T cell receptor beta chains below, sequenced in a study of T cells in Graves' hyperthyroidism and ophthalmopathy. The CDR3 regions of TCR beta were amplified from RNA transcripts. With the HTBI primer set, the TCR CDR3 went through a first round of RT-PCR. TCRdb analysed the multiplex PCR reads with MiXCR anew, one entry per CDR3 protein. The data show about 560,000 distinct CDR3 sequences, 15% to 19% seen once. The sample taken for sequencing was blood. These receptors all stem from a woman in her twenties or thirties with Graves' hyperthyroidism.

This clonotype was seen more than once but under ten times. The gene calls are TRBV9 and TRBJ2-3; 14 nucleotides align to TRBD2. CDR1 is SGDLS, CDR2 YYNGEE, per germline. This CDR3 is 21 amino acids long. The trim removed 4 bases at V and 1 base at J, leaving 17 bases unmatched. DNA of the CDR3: TGTGCCAGCAGCTTTTCTCCCACGGTACAGGGACTAGCGGGAGGCACAGATACGCAGTATTTT. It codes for CASSFSPTVQGLAGGTDTQYF.

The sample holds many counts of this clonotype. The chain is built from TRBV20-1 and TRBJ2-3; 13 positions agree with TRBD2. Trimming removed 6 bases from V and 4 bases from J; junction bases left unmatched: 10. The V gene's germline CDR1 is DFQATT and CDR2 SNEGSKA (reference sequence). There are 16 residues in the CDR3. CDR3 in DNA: TGCAGTGCAAGCGTAACGGGACTAGCGGGACCAGATACGCAGTATTTT. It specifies CSASVTGLAGPDTQYF.

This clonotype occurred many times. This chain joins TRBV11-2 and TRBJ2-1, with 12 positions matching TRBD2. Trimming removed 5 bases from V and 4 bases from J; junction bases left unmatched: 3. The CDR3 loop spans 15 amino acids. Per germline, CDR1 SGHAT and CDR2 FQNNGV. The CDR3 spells CASSRTSGNYNEQFF. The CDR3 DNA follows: TGTGCCAGCAGCCGGACTAGCGGGAATTACAATGAGCAGTTCTTC.

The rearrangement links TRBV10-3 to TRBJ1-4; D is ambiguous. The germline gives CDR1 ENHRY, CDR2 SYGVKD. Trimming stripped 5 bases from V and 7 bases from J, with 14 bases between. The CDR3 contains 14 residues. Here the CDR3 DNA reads TGTGCCATCAGTAGGGAAGCAAATACTGAAAAACTGTTTTTT. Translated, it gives CAISREANTEKLFF.

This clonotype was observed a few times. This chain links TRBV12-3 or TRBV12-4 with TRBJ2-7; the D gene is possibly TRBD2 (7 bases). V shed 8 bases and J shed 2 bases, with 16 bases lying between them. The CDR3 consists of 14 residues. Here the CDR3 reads CASGRGRGPYEQYF. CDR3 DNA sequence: TGTGCCAGCGGGAGGGGGAGAGGGCCCTACGAGCAGTACTTC.

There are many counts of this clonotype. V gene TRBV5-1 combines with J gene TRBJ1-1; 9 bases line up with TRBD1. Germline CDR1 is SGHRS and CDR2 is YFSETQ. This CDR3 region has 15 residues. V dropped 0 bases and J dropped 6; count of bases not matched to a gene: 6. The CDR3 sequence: CASSLAGQGSAEAFF. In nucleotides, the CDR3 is TGCGCCAGCAGCTTGGCGGGACAGGGAAGCGCTGAAGCTTTCTTT.

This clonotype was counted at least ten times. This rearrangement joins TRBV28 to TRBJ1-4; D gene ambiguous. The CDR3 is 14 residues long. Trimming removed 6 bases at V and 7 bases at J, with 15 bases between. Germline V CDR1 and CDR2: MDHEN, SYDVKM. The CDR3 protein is CASSGDSLGEKLFF. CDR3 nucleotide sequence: TGTGCCAGCAGCGGGGATTCCTTGGGTGAAAAACTGTTTTTT.

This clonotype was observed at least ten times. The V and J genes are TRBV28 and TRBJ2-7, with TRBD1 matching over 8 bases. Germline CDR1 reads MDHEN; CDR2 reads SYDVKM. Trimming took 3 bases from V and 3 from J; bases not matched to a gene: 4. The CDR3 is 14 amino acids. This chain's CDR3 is CASSLAGGIYEQYF. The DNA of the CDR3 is TGTGCCAGCAGTTTGGCAGGGGGCATCTACGAGCAGTACTTC.